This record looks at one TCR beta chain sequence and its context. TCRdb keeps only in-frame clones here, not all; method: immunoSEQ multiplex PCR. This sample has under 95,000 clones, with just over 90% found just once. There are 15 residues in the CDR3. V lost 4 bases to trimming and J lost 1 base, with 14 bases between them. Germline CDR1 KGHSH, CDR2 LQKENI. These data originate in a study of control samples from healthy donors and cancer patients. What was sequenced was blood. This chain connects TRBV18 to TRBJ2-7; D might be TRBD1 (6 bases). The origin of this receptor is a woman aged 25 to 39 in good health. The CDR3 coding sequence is TGTGCCAGCTCACTCCGCGGACAGACTTCCTACGAGCAGTACTTC. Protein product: CASSLRGQTSYEQYF.